This T cell receptor beta chain was identified in a study of OX40 agonist ivuxolimab in advanced cancers. Across the whole study: The treatment was a fully human IgG2 OX40 agonist, ivuxolimab. Patients undergoing dose escalation presented with hepatocellular carcinoma, melanoma, renal cell or head and neck cancer. Study-wide results and limits: On average, a greater number of expanded clones characterised CD8+ T cells relative to CD4+.

Germline V gene sequence: CDR1 LNHDA, CDR2 SQIVND (reference sequence). V was shortened by 2 bases and J by 3 bases, with 13 bases between the two germline ends. The CDR3 is 15 amino acids. This clone has a handful of counts. The antigen is undetermined. Clones were read by immunoSEQ multiplex PCR, and TCRdb kept only the in-frame ones, dropping some. The sample has roughly 40,000 clones, 70% to 90% seen once; the top ten hold around a fifth. Sequenced material: CD4+ or CD8+ T cells sorted from blood, taken in a trial of the OX40 agonist ivuxolimab. The source is an adult with an advanced solid tumor such as melanoma, head and neck, liver or kidney cancer. V usage is TRBV19 and J usage is TRBJ1-1; D unclear. Written as DNA, the CDR3 is TGTGCCAGTAGTATAAACCGCGCATCTGACACTGAAGCTTTCTTT. Amino acids: CASSINRASDTEAFF.